These 23 T cell receptor beta chains were sequenced from one sample in a study of blood T cell repertoires in COVID-19. Clones were sequenced by immunoSEQ multiplex PCR, and TCRdb holds only the in-frame ones, with some missing. The table includes hundreds of thousands of clones, about 80% detected once. Specimen: peripheral blood. The origin of the receptors is a woman aged 45-59 years with acute or convalescent COVID-19.

The chain links TRBV20-1 to TRBJ2-5; TRBD2 aligns across 7 bases. This CDR3 has 16 residues. Looked up from germline, CDR1 is DFQATT and CDR2 is SNEGSKA (reference sequence). Trimming took 3 bases from V and 2 from J; bases not matched to a gene: 12. CDR3: CSASSPRSSGQETQYF. The CDR3 DNA sequence: TGCAGTGCTAGTAGCCCCAGGTCTAGCGGACAAGAGACCCAGTACTTC.

V and J are TRBV6-6 and TRBJ1-5; D unclear. CDR3 length: 14 amino acids. V was pared by 6 bases and J by 5 bases, with 14 bases between. CDR1 is MNHNY, CDR2 SVGAGI, per germline (reference sequence). This chain's CDR3 is CASSDRETYQPQHF. The CDR3 nucleotides are TGTGCCAGCAGCGACCGGGAGACCTATCAGCCCCAGCATTTT.

The chain links TRBV9 to TRBJ2-1; TRBD2 might be the D (5 bases). Germline assignment: CDR1 SGDLS and CDR2 YYNGEE. The CDR3 is 15 residues long. Trimming removed 1 base at V and 0 bases at J, with 8 bases between. The CDR3 DNA follows: TGTGCCAGCAGCGTATCCGAGGGCTCCTACAATGAGCAGTTCTTC. Translating it yields CASSVSEGSYNEQFF.

This clone was found a few times. The DNA of the CDR3 is TGCGCCAGCAGCCTAACTAGCGGGAGTGAGACCCAGTACTTC. Amino acid sequence: CASSLTSGSETQYF. This sequence joins TRBV4-1 and TRBJ2-5, with TRBD2 matching 11 bases. Germline CDR1 MGHRA, CDR2 YSYEKL. The length of the CDR3 is 14 residues. Germline trimming cut 4 bases from V and 5 bases from J; bases unmatched to any gene: 3.

The chain combines TRBV24-1 with TRBJ2-3; no firm D call. Trimming left V 4 bases short and J 8 bases short, with 9 bases between. CDR3 size: 12 residues. Per germline, CDR1 KGHDR and CDR2 SFDVKD. In nucleotides, the CDR3 is TGTGCCACCAGTGACCCCCAGCGTACGCAGTATTTT. Translated: CATSDPQRTQYF.

Only one count was recorded for this clone. CDR3 DNA sequence: TGTGCCAGCAGTTCCTCGGACATCGGAGGCTACACCTTC. Its translation: CASSSSDIGGYTF. The chain links TRBV6-5 to TRBJ1-2; maybe TRBD1 (5 bases). The CDR3 covers 13 residues. Per germline, CDR1 MNHEY and CDR2 SVGAGI. V was clipped by 4 bases and J by 8 bases, with 14 bases between them.

Written as DNA, the CDR3 is TGTGCCAGCAGCCCCGGGACAGGGGGCTACGAGCAGTACTTC. Amino acids: CASSPGTGGYEQYF. This chain connects TRBV5-4 to TRBJ2-7, with TRBD1 matching over 11 bases. With 4 bases clipped from V and 3 bases from J, the junction kept 3 bases outside the gene matches. Looked up from germline, CDR1 is SGHNT and CDR2 is YYREEE (reference sequence). The CDR3 runs to 14 residues.

The genes are TRBV19 and TRBJ2-7; TRBD2 might be the D (6 bases). The CDR3 length is 15 residues. Germline V gives CDR1 LNHDA, CDR2 SQIVND (reference sequence). Trimming took off 5 bases at V and 0 bases at J, with 14 bases between the two ends. The DNA for the CDR3 is TGTGCCAGTAGTCCGCCGGGACTGAGCTCCTACGAGCAGTACTTC. Residues: CASSPPGLSSYEQYF.

The genes are TRBV28 and TRBJ2-7; D is unclear. This CDR3 comprises 14 residues. Trimming left V 2 bases short and J 1 base short, with 9 bases between. Germline assignment: CDR1 MDHEN and CDR2 SYDVKM. Written as DNA, the CDR3 is TGTGCCAGCAGTTTAAGCAGGCGTTCCTACGAGCAGTACTTC. Translating it yields CASSLSRRSYEQYF.

This chain joins TRBV7-9 and TRBJ1-4; 9 bases line up with TRBD1. The V and J ends lost 5 bases and 5 bases, in that order; junction bases with no gene match: 6. This CDR3 comprises 15 residues. Germline CDR1 reads SEHNR; CDR2 reads FQNEAQ (reference sequence). The CDR3 nucleotides are TGTGCCAGCAGCCCCCCGGGGACAGGGAATGAAAAACTGTTTTTT. This gives the protein CASSPPGTGNEKLFF.

This clone has just one count. CDR3 bases: TGTGCCAGCAGCTCCCCAGGAAGTAAGAACACTGAAGCTTTCTTT. This gives the protein CASSSPGSKNTEAFF. The chain joins TRBV28 to TRBJ1-1; no clear D gene. Germline V gene data show CDR1 as MDHEN and CDR2 as SYDVKM. The CDR3 consists of 15 residues. V was trimmed by 6 bases and J by 1 base, leaving 15 bases between them. The full variable domain, with the rest looked up from reference TRBV28 and TRBJ1-1, is DVKVTQSSRYLVKRTGEKVFLECVQDMDHENMFWYRQDPGLGLRLIYFSYDVKMKEKGDIPEGYSVSREKKERFSLILESASTNQTSMYLCASSSPGSKNTEAFFGQGTRLTVV.

The rearrangement uses TRBV28 and TRBJ1-6; 8 bases line up with TRBD1. This CDR3 spans 15 amino acids. V dropped 2 bases and J dropped 13; count of bases not matched to a gene: 10. Germline CDR1 reads MDHEN; CDR2 reads SYDVKM. The DNA of the CDR3 is TGTGCCAGCAGTTTAAAGGGGACAGGTAGGGGTCCCCTCCACTTT. Translating gives CASSLKGTGRGPLHF.

A note on this clone: The sample carries other DNA sequences with the same CDR3. The rearrangement links TRBV5-1 to TRBJ2-5, with D possibly matching TRBD2 (7 bases). This CDR3 is 14 amino acids long. In germline, CDR1 is SGHRS, CDR2 YFSETQ. V lost 0 bases and J lost 2, with 8 bases in between. CDR3 sequence (DNA): TGCGCCAGCAGCTTGGAGGGGGGGCAAGAGACCCAGTACTTC. Translation: CASSLEGGQETQYF.

The CDR3 here is CASSLKDRPGIGAFF. The CDR3 DNA is TGTGCCAGCAGCTTGAAGGACAGGCCAGGGATCGGGGCTTTCTTT. The chain couples TRBV5-4 to TRBJ1-1; 7 bases line up with TRBD1. The germline V gene has CDR1 SGHNT and CDR2 YYREEE (reference sequence). CDR3 length: 15 amino acids. V lost 1 base and J lost 11; bases outside the gene matches: 14.

The genes are TRBV7-8 and TRBJ2-1; 15 bases fit TRBD2. The CDR3 loop spans 17 amino acids. The junction had 4 bases not matched to a gene; V was cut back by 0 bases and J by 7 bases. Germline CDR1 and CDR2: SGHVS and FQNEAQ. The CDR3 DNA reads as TGTGCCAGCAGCTTAGCGGGAGGGACTAGCGGGGGGAATGAGCAGTTCTTC. Residues: CASSLAGGTSGGNEQFF.

This clone was counted at least ten times. The V call is TRBV4-3, the J call TRBJ1-2; 7 positions agree with TRBD1. The CDR3 has 15 amino acids. The V gene end was trimmed by 0 bases and the J gene end by 4 bases; junction bases not matched to a gene: 5. Germline CDR1 and CDR2: LGHNA and YSLEER. The CDR3 sequence: CASSQDGDSLYGYTF. DNA of the CDR3: TGCGCCAGCAGCCAAGATGGGGACAGCCTCTATGGCTACACCTTC.

The chain couples TRBV5-6 to TRBJ2-1, with D unclear. CDR3 length equals 15 residues. V lost 3 bases to trimming and J lost 0 bases, with 10 bases between them. In germline, CDR1 is SGHDT, CDR2 YYEEEE. CDR3 sequence: CASSYYGYSYNEQFF. The CDR3 nucleotides are TGTGCCAGCAGCTACTATGGGTACTCCTACAATGAGCAGTTCTTC.

The V and J genes are TRBV6-2 or TRBV6-3 and TRBJ1-5; a possible D gene is TRBD1 (6 bases). The CDR3 extends over 15 amino acids. Trimming took off 5 bases at V and 4 bases at J, with 15 bases between the two ends. CDR1 is MNHEY, CDR2 SVGEGT, per germline. The CDR3 region is CASSDPQGANQPQHF. CDR3 DNA sequence: TGTGCCAGCAGTGATCCACAGGGAGCTAATCAGCCCCAGCATTTT.

V is TRBV7-6 and J is TRBJ2-7; D gene ambiguous. Trimming pared 10 bases from V and 0 bases from J, leaving 13 bases between. The CDR3 has 13 amino acids. Germline V gives CDR1 SGHVS, CDR2 FNYEAQ. CDR3 residues: CATTRGSSYEQYF. DNA of the CDR3: TGTGCCACAACCCGAGGCAGCTCCTACGAGCAGTACTTC.

The DNA for the CDR3 is TGTGCCAGCAGCGCGGGACTAGCGGGGGGGCCATCCGGGGAGCTGTTTTTT. Protein sequence: CASSAGLAGGPSGELFF. The rearrangement uses TRBV2 and TRBJ2-2; 16 bases are shared with TRBD2. This CDR3 region has 17 residues. V dropped 6 bases and J dropped 6; count of bases not matched to a gene: 7. The germline V gene encodes CDR1 SNHLY and CDR2 FYNNEI. The whole variable domain, remainder taken from reference TRBV2 and TRBJ2-2, is EPEVTQTPSHQVTQMGQEVILRCVPISNHLYFYWYRQILGQKVEFLVSFYNNEISEKSEIFDDQFSVERPDGSNFTLKIRSTKLEDSAMYFCASSAGLAGGPSGELFFGEGSRLTVL.

The chain joins TRBV27 to TRBJ1-2, with a possible D match to TRBD1 (6 bases). The CDR3 runs 13 residues. V lost 4 bases and J lost 4, with 10 bases in between. CDR1 MNHEY and CDR2 SMNVEV come from the germline V gene (reference sequence). Here the CDR3 DNA reads TGTGCCAGCAGTTCCTCAGGGGTCTATGGCTACACCTTC. Amino acid sequence: CASSSSGVYGYTF.

The chain joins TRBV6-2 or TRBV6-3 to TRBJ1-1; weak D call: TRBD1 (6 bases). Trimming cost V 5 bases and J 0 bases, with 10 bases left between them. This CDR3 is built from 14 residues. Germline CDR1 reads MNHEY; CDR2 reads SVGEGT. The CDR3 DNA follows: TGTGCCAGCAGTGAGGGGGGGATGAACACTGAAGCTTTCTTT. Residues: CASSEGGMNTEAFF.

The chain uses TRBV6-5 and TRBJ2-7, with D possibly matching TRBD2 (6 bases). Trimming removed 8 bases at V and 5 bases at J, with 22 bases between. Germline V gives CDR1 MNHEY, CDR2 SVGAGI. CDR3 length: 15 residues. CDR3 DNA sequence: TGTGCCAGCCAGTCCCCCCGGGACTCTGCGGACGAGCAGTACTTC. This encodes CASQSPRDSADEQYF.